Listed below are T cell receptor beta chains from one sample, sequenced in a study of beta chain features in type 1 diabetes. Produced via immunoSEQ multiplex PCR; TCRdb's table is partial and in-frame only. The sample records more than 140,000 clones, 9% to 10% being singletons. Sequencing was done on a sample of central memory CD4+ T cells from blood. The receptors come from a woman aged 40 to 50 in good health. Both conserved end residues are part of each CDR3. D genes are given only for firm matches. The size entry is marked missing in some rows and otherwise reads once, few, many or a size class.

J gene: TRBJ2-6
V gene: TRBV29-1
D gene: -
clone size: few
CDR3 DNA: TGCAGCGTTGAACTCCCGAGCTCTGGGGCCAACGTCCTGACTTTC
CDR3 protein: CSVELPSSGANVLTF

J gene: TRBJ2-7
V gene: TRBV7-2
D gene: -
clone size: -
CDR3 DNA: TGTGCCAGCAGCTTAGTTAACTACGAGCAGTACTTC
CDR3 protein: CASSLVNYEQYF

J gene: TRBJ2-3
V gene: TRBV7-7
D gene: -
clone size: few
CDR3 DNA: TGTGCCAGCAGTCCCGGGACAACAGATACGCAGTATTTT
CDR3 protein: CASSPGTTDTQYF

J gene: TRBJ2-4
V gene: TRBV6-6
D gene: TRBD1
clone size: few
CDR3 DNA: TGTGCCATCAGTGAGTCTAGGGACAGGGTTCAGTACTTC
CDR3 protein: CAISESRDRVQYF

J gene: TRBJ2-5
V gene: TRBV5-1
D gene: TRBD2
clone size: few
CDR3 DNA: TGCGCCAGCAGCTTGGGGGCTCTCGGGGGGCAAGAGACCCAGTACTTC
CDR3 protein: CASSLGALGGQETQYF

J gene: TRBJ2-7
V gene: TRBV4-2
D gene: TRBD2
clone size: -
CDR3 DNA: TGTGCCAGCAGCCAAGAGGGTAGCGGGGCGTACGAGCAGTACTTC
CDR3 protein: CASSQEGSGAYEQYF

J gene: TRBJ2-1
V gene: TRBV5-4
D gene: -
clone size: many
CDR3 DNA: TGTGCCAGCAGCTTGGCAGGGCAGTCCTACAATGAGCAGTTCTTC
CDR3 protein: CASSLAGQSYNEQFF

J gene: TRBJ2-5
V gene: TRBV6-6
D gene: TRBD2
clone size: few
CDR3 DNA: TGTGCCAGCAGTTCCGGACTAGCCGACGGGGAGACCCAGTACTTC
CDR3 protein: CASSSGLADGETQYF

J gene: TRBJ2-5
V gene: TRBV19
D gene: TRBD1
clone size: -
CDR3 DNA: TGTGCCAGTAGTAGCGACAGGGCGGAGACCCAGTACTTC
CDR3 protein: CASSSDRAETQYF

J gene: TRBJ1-1
V gene: TRBV29-1
D gene: -
clone size: many
CDR3 DNA: TGCAGCGTTGAAGCACAGGGCGGCACTGAAGCTTTCTTT
CDR3 protein: CSVEAQGGTEAFF

J gene: TRBJ2-5
V gene: TRBV6-1
D gene: TRBD1
clone size: -
CDR3 DNA: TGTGCCAGCATTATGGGACAGTTCCAAGAGACCCAGTACTTC
CDR3 protein: CASIMGQFQETQYF

J gene: TRBJ2-7
V gene: TRBV7-6
D gene: -
clone size: few
CDR3 DNA: TGTGCCAGCAGCAAAACCGACGACAGCTCCTACGAGCAGTACTTC
CDR3 protein: CASSKTDDSSYEQYF

J gene: TRBJ1-4
V gene: TRBV5-8
D gene: -
clone size: -
CDR3 DNA: TGTGCCAGCAGCCCGCGGGGTTCCCCAAATGAAAAACTGTTTTTT
CDR3 protein: CASSPRGSPNEKLFF

J gene: TRBJ2-7
V gene: TRBV5-4
D gene: TRBD2
clone size: few
CDR3 DNA: TGTGCCAGCAGCCGGCTGGAGCGGGGACTCTACGAGCAGTACTTC
CDR3 protein: CASSRLERGLYEQYF

J gene: TRBJ2-7
V gene: TRBV19
D gene: -
clone size: -
CDR3 DNA: TGTGCCAGTAGTATAACCTCGCAGTCCTACGAGCAGTACTTC
CDR3 protein: CASSITSQSYEQYF

J gene: TRBJ1-1
V gene: TRBV6-1
D gene: -
clone size: few
CDR3 DNA: TGTGCCAGCAGTGAGGACTACCGGCGGGCAGCTTTCTTT
CDR3 protein: CASSEDYRRAAFF